The 30 T cell receptor beta chains presented below share a single source sample, sequenced in a study of identical twins. In TCRdb, the 5' RACE reads were re-called with MiXCR into one record per CDR3 protein. The sample lists 700,000 or so distinct CDR3 sequences, more than 6.5% occurring once. These data are also associated with another study on yellow fever vaccine responses in identical twins.

Sequenced: PBMCs. The receptors originated from a woman between 18 and 30 years old in good health.

V usage is TRBV30 and J usage is TRBJ2-5; D is ambiguous. Trimming removed 3 bases from V and 5 bases from J, with 10 bases in between. CDR1 and CDR2 (germline): GTSNPN, SVGIG (reference sequence). The CDR3 has 12 amino acids. The CDR3 DNA reads as TGTGCCTGGAGCTCCCTGATGGAGACCCAGTACTTC. Amino acid sequence: CAWSSLMETQYF.

V usage is TRBV6-5 and J usage is TRBJ2-1, with 8 bases aligning to TRBD2. Germline V CDR1 and CDR2: MNHEY, SVGAGI. Trimming cost V 2 bases and J 10 bases; bases outside gene matches: 10. CDR3 length: 15 amino acids. The CDR3 coding sequence is TGTGCCAGCAGTTACCAGAGCGGGGGTTGGGACGAGCAGTTCTTC. This translates into CASSYQSGGWDEQFF.

Only a few counts were recorded for this clonotype. The J gene is TRBJ2-3, the V gene TRBV4-3, with 8 bases lining up with TRBD2. In germline, CDR1 is LGHNA, CDR2 YSLEER. CDR3 length: 17 residues. With 1 base clipped from V and 3 bases from J, the junction kept 9 bases outside the gene matches. The CDR3 sequence: CASSQGREEIITDTQYF. The CDR3 nucleotides read TGCGCCAGCAGCCAAGGGCGGGAGGAGATTATAACAGATACGCAGTATTTT.

This clonotype was counted a few times. V usage is TRBV5-1 and J usage is TRBJ2-2; D may be TRBD2 (6 bases). Germline assignment: CDR1 SGHRS and CDR2 YFSETQ. The CDR3 runs to 15 residues. For the CDR3, the DNA is TGCAGCAGCTTGATGGAGGGTTTGGACACCGGGGAGCTGTTTTTT. This codes for CSSLMEGLDTGELFF.

This clonotype was detected many times. The CDR3 coding sequence is TGTGCCAGCAGCCCGGGGTCGCAAGAGACCCAGTACTTC. Its protein product is CASSPGSQETQYF. The chain couples TRBV12-3 or TRBV12-4 to TRBJ2-5; possibly TRBD2 for D (5 bases). CDR3 size: 13 residues. The V end lost 6 bases, the J end lost 2 bases, and 10 bases lay between the germline ends.

The chain couples TRBV15 to TRBJ2-5, with D maybe TRBD2 (6 bases). The CDR3 totals 13 residues. Germline lookup yields CDR1 LNHNV and CDR2 YYDKDF (reference sequence). V was trimmed by 3 bases and J by 5 bases, leaving 10 bases between them. Written as DNA, the CDR3 is TGTGCCACCAGCAGTCGACTAGGCGAGACCCAGTACTTC. This translates into CATSSRLGETQYF.

This clonotype occurred many times. V usage is TRBV5-1 and J usage is TRBJ2-1; 8 bases map to TRBD1. From germline, CDR1 is SGHRS and CDR2 YFSETQ. The CDR3 contains 16 residues. Losses at the gene ends were 0 bases for V and 8 bases for J; bases not matched to a gene: 10. The CDR3 reads CASSLDGTGAFDEQFF. The DNA for the CDR3 is TGCGCCAGCAGCTTGGACGGGACAGGAGCATTCGATGAGCAGTTCTTC.

This clonotype occurred many times. J is TRBJ2-3 and V is TRBV29-1; D is perhaps TRBD1 (5 bases). V shed 3 bases and J shed 3 bases, with 10 bases lying between them. Germline CDR1 is SQVTM and CDR2 is ANQGSEA. The CDR3 is made up of 13 amino acids. The CDR3 DNA sequence: TGCAGCGTTGACGGAAAGGGGACAGATACGCAGTATTTT. Residues: CSVDGKGTDTQYF.

At least ten counts were recorded for this clonotype. The gene calls are TRBV5-1 and TRBJ2-1, with D unresolved. The CDR3 covers 14 residues. Germline loops: CDR1 SGHRS, CDR2 YFSETQ. V dropped 2 bases and J dropped 7 bases, with 13 bases sitting between them. CDR3 DNA: TGCGCCAGCAGCTTCGTATGGGGTGAGAATGAGCAGTTCTTC. It codes for CASSFVWGENEQFF.

The chain employs TRBV29-1 and TRBJ1-1; D is uncertain. Per the germline V gene, CDR1 is SQVTM and CDR2 is ANQGSEA. Trimming removed 4 bases from V and 8 bases from J, with 14 bases in between. The CDR3 runs 12 residues. The DNA of the CDR3 is TGCAGCGTTGTTTCCGTTCCGCCGGAAGCTTTCTTT. Translated, it gives CSVVSVPPEAFF. Complete variable domain (other parts from reference TRBV29-1 and TRBJ1-1): SAVISQKPSRDICQRGTSLTIQCQVDSQVTMMFWYRQQPGQSLTLIATANQGSEATYESGFVIDKFPISRPNLTFSTLTVSNMSPEDSSIYLCSVVSVPPEAFFGQGTRLTVV.

The chain carries TRBV5-1 and TRBJ2-7, with D perhaps matching TRBD1 (7 bases). The V gene's germline CDR1 is SGHRS and CDR2 YFSETQ. V lost 4 bases, J lost 5 bases, and 22 bases lay in between. The length of the CDR3 is 16 residues. The CDR3 protein is CASSTPGVKGADEQYF. The DNA of the CDR3 is TGCGCCAGCAGCACCCCGGGGGTGAAGGGGGCGGACGAGCAGTACTTC.

This clonotype was seen at least ten times. This chain connects TRBV29-1 to TRBJ2-5, with 12 bases lining up with TRBD2. Germline V gene lookup returns CDR1 SQVTM and CDR2 ANQGSEA. V was pared by 6 bases and J by 5 bases, with 1 base of the junction left unmatched. The CDR3 runs to 12 residues. The DNA of the CDR3 is TGCAGCGTCGGGACTAGCGGGGAGACCCAGTACTTC. Its translation is CSVGTSGETQYF.

This clonotype was detected ten times or more. The chain recombines TRBV29-1 with TRBJ2-2; no clear D. The CDR3 is 12 residues long. Germline values: CDR1 SQVTM, CDR2 ANQGSEA. The V end lost 3 bases, the J end lost 7 bases, and 9 bases lay between the germline ends. The CDR3 reads CSVDWGFGELFF. DNA for the CDR3: TGCAGCGTTGACTGGGGTTTCGGGGAGCTGTTTTTT.

This clonotype was detected a few times. The chain combines TRBV3-1 with TRBJ2-3, with no clear D. V lost 2 bases and J lost 6, with 6 bases in between. The CDR3 is 12 residues long. Germline V gene data show CDR1 as LGHDT and CDR2 as YNNKEL (reference sequence). The CDR3 DNA is TGTGCCAGCAGCCAAATCCCGGATACGCAGTATTTT. Its translation is CASSQIPDTQYF.

The sample holds many counts of this clonotype. The chain employs TRBV6-2 or TRBV6-3 and TRBJ2-6, with 7 bases lining up with TRBD1. CDR3 length equals 16 residues. The germline CDR1 and CDR2 sequences are MNHEY and SVGEGT. V was pared by 6 bases and J by 1 base, with 6 bases of the junction left unmatched. The CDR3 here is CASRQTGPSGANVLTF. CDR3 bases: TGTGCCAGCAGACAGACAGGGCCGTCTGGGGCCAACGTCCTGACTTTC.

The V call is TRBV24-1, the J call TRBJ2-5, with 9 bases fitting TRBD2. The V gene's germline CDR1 is KGHDR and CDR2 SFDVKD. Germline trimming cut 4 bases from V and 4 bases from J; bases unmatched to any gene: 12. The CDR3 loop spans 17 amino acids. Written as DNA, the CDR3 is TGTGCCACCAGTGAGAGAAGCATCGGGACTAGCCGAGAGACCCAGTACTTC. Translation: CATSERSIGTSRETQYF.

This clonotype was seen many times. This sequence joins TRBV21-1 and TRBJ2-7. TRBV21-1 is given as a pseudogene. The CDR3 loop spans 14 amino acids. This CDR3 reads CASSKGVGLYEQYF. The CDR3 DNA sequence: TGTGCCAGCAGCAAGGGGGTCGGACTCTACGAGCAGTACTTC.

The sample holds a few counts of this clonotype. The chain recombines TRBV9 with TRBJ2-3, with D uncertain. The V end lost 0 bases, the J end lost 2 bases, and 7 bases lay between the germline ends. CDR1 and CDR2 (germline): SGDLS, YYNGEE. The CDR3 loop spans 14 amino acids. CDR3 bases: TGTGCCAGCAGCGTAGGGGCAGACACAGATACGCAGTATTTT. Translation: CASSVGADTDTQYF.

This sequence joins TRBV20-1 and TRBJ2-3; D is ambiguous. This CDR3 has 11 residues. Trimming stripped 6 bases from V and 5 bases from J, with 9 bases between. The germline CDR1 and CDR2 sequences are DFQATT and SNEGSKA (reference sequence). CDR3 amino acids: CSANLVDTQYF. The CDR3 DNA follows: TGCAGTGCAAATCTAGTAGATACGCAGTATTTT.

The chain couples TRBV7-9 to TRBJ1-1, with D perhaps matching TRBD1 (6 bases). CDR3 length: 13 residues. Germline V gene lookup returns CDR1 SEHNR and CDR2 FQNEAQ (reference sequence). V shed 5 bases and J shed 4 bases, with 11 bases lying between them. DNA for the CDR3: TGTGCCAGCAGCGCTAGGGGGTCCACTGAAGCTTTCTTT. It specifies CASSARGSTEAFF.

V usage is TRBV15 and J usage is TRBJ2-5, with a weak D call TRBD2 (5 bases). The CDR3 contains 15 residues. Trimming pared 5 bases from V and 3 bases from J, leaving 16 bases between. Germline assignment: CDR1 LNHNV and CDR2 YYDKDF (reference sequence). CDR3 DNA sequence: TGTGCCACCAGCGGCGCCGGGGTACCTGAAGAGACCCAGTACTTC. This translates into CATSGAGVPEETQYF.

This clonotype showed up many times. CDR3: CASSSAWGEAFF. Written as DNA, the CDR3 is TGTGCCAGCAGCAGTGCGTGGGGGGAAGCTTTCTTT. This chain joins TRBV2 and TRBJ1-1, with D maybe TRBD1 (5 bases). This CDR3 has 12 residues. Deletions cut 6 bases from V and 8 bases from J, with 13 bases between. Germline-derived CDR1 and CDR2 are SNHLY and FYNNEI.

This clonotype showed up just a few times. The rearrangement links TRBV11-2 to TRBJ2-4; D may match TRBD1 or TRBD2 (5 bases each). V was shortened by 2 bases and J by 0 bases, with 20 bases between the two germline ends. Germline V gives CDR1 SGHAT, CDR2 FQNNGV. The CDR3 totals 19 residues. CDR3 DNA sequence: TGTGCCAGCAGCTTACAGGTTTCCACTAGGGACCTAGCCAAAAACATTCAGTACTTC. This encodes CASSLQVSTRDLAKNIQYF.

The chain couples TRBV18 to TRBJ1-5; D is undetermined. CDR1 is KGHSH, CDR2 LQKENI, per germline. This CDR3 region has 15 residues. The V and J ends lost 6 bases and 1 base respectively, with 13 bases between them. CDR3 nucleotide sequence: TGTGCCAGCTCCCCGACGGCCGTGAGCAATCAGCCCCAGCATTTT. It specifies CASSPTAVSNQPQHF.

The V and J genes are TRBV29-1 and TRBJ1-1; D is perhaps TRBD1 (6 bases). V was cut by 4 bases and J by 7 bases, with 13 bases left in between. The CDR3 has 12 amino acids. Germline lookup yields CDR1 SQVTM and CDR2 ANQGSEA. Here the CDR3 reads CSVGGRRGEAFF. The CDR3 DNA is TGCAGCGTTGGGGGGCGAAGAGGTGAAGCTTTCTTT.

This chain uses TRBV4-2 with TRBJ2-5; D remains unclear. Germline V gene data show CDR1 as LGHNA and CDR2 as YNFKEQ. CDR3 size: 16 residues. Trimming pared 0 bases from V and 5 bases from J, leaving 16 bases between. CDR3 amino acids: CASSQDYESGVETQYF. The CDR3 region has the DNA TGTGCCAGCAGCCAAGATTACGAGAGTGGAGTGGAGACCCAGTACTTC.

This clonotype has just a few counts. V gene TRBV7-3 combines with J gene TRBJ1-6, with unresolved D. Germline V CDR1 and CDR2: SGHTA, FQGTGA. This CDR3 has 14 residues. With 4 bases removed from V and 6 bases from J, the gap between germline ends came to 10 bases. The CDR3 DNA reads as TGTGCCAGCAGCTCGCATCCAATTAATTCACCCCTCCACTTT. Its protein is CASSSHPINSPLHF.

The chain employs TRBV6-5 and TRBJ2-7; possible D gene TRBD2, 5 bases. The CDR3 totals 14 residues. V was clipped by 0 bases and J by 5 bases, with 11 bases between them. Germline V gene data show CDR1 as MNHEY and CDR2 as SVGAGI. The CDR3 is CASSYSFAGNEQYF. In DNA form, the CDR3 reads TGTGCCAGCAGTTACTCCTTTGCGGGTAACGAGCAGTACTTC.

In its sample, this clonotype was seen many times. The chain combines TRBV12-3 or TRBV12-4 with TRBJ2-2; D gene ambiguous. V was cut by 3 bases and J by 7 bases, with 15 bases left in between. The CDR3 has 15 amino acids. The CDR3 is CASSLETGGVGELFF. CDR3 DNA sequence: TGTGCCAGCAGTTTGGAAACGGGTGGAGTCGGGGAGCTGTTTTTT.

The gene calls are TRBV12-3 or TRBV12-4 and TRBJ1-5, with D maybe TRBD1 (5 bases). V shed 5 bases and J shed 6 bases, with 17 bases lying between them. The CDR3 consists of 15 residues. The CDR3 DNA is TGTGCCAGCAGTCCCCCGGGGGGAAGGGGTCAGCCCCAGCATTTT. It codes for CASSPPGGRGQPQHF.